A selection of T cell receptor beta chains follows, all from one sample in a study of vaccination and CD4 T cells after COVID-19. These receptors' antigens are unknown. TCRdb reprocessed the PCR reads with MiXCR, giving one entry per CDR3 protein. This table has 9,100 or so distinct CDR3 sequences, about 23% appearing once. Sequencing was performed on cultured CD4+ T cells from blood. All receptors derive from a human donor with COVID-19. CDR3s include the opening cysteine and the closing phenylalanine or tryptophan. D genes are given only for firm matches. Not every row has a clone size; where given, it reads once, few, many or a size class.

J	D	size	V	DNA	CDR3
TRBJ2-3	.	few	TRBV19	TGTGCCAGTAGCCCCGGGGGGCGCGCAGATACGCAGTATTTT	CASSPGGRADTQYF
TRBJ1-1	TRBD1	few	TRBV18	TGTGCCAGCTCACCGGGGACAGGGTCGAACACTGAAGCTTTCTTT	CASSPGTGSNTEAFF
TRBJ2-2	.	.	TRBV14	TGTGCCAGCAGCCCTCCCCGGGGGAGGCTGCTTTTGAACACCGGGGAGCTGTTTTTT	CASSPPRGRLLLNTGELFF
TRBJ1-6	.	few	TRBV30	TGTGCCTGGAGTAAGGGTACTGGCTCCCTCCACTTT	CAWSKGTGSLHF
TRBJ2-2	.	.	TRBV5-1	TGCGCCAGCAGCAGGGCTGGGACCGGGGAGCTGTTTTTT	CASSRAGTGELFF
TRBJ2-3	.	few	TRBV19	TGTGCCAGTAGTACCAGCGGAGGGGCAGATACGCAGTATTTT	CASSTSGGADTQYF
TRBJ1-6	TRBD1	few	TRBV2	TGTGCCAGCAAGGGACAGTCATATAATTCACCCCTCCACTTT	CASKGQSYNSPLHF
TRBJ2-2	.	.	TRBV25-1	TGTGCCAGCAGTGAATTGCTGGGGGCTAACACCGGGGAGCTGTTTTTT	CASSELLGANTGELFF
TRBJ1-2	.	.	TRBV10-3	TGTGCCATCAGTATTGACGGGACATTAGGCTACACCTTC	CAISIDGTLGYTF
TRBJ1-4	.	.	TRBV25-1	TGTGCCAGCTCCGGAGGGAGATATGAAAAACTGTTTTTT	CASSGGRYEKLFF
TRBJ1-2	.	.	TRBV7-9	TGTGCCAGCAGCAATAGCCCAGCCGGCTACACCTTC	CASSNSPAGYTF
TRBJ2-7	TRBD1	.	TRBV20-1	TGCAGTGCAAAGCCGGGACAGAAAATCTCCTACGAGCAGTACTTC	CSAKPGQKISYEQYF
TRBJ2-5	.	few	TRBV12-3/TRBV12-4	TGTGCCAGCAGTTTACGGGGCTCGGACAAATTGATGACCCAGTACTTC	CASSLRGSDKLMTQYF
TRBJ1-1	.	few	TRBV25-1	TGTGCCAGCAGTGCCCGACAGGATCGGAACACTGAAGCTTTCTTT	CASSARQDRNTEAFF
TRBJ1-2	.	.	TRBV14	TGTGCCAGCAGCCACGAGCAGGAAAGCTACACCTTC	CASSHEQESYTF
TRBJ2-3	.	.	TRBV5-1	TGCGCCAGCAGCCCCCTTGGGGGACCCAAGGCAGCTCCCCCACAGTATTTT	CASSPLGGPKAAPPQYF
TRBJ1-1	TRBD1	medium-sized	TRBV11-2	TGTGCCAGCAGCGCGCAGGGGGTACGGAGCACTGAAGCTTTCTTT	CASSAQGVRSTEAFF